This entry describes one T cell receptor beta chain. Its antigen remains unidentified. Genomic DNA of each subset was evenly split across several immunoSEQ plates. Sequencing used immunoSEQ multiplex PCR; TCRdb keeps in-frame clones, though not all of them. This table has 2.3 million or so clones, 90% to 95% appearing once. The trim removed 6 bases at V and 4 bases at J, leaving 9 bases unmatched. Germline CDR1 is MNHEY and CDR2 is SMNVEV (reference sequence). This CDR3 is 15 amino acids long. The sample comes from a study of shared clonotypes between healthy human individuals. Findings and limits, study-wide: Sorted-subset sequencing, rarefaction showed, was incomplete despite large depth.

The rearrangement links TRBV27 to TRBJ1-1; TRBD1 matches at 9 bases. Material: naive CD4+ T cells from PBMCs. This sample's subset: CD45RA+ positively selected. This receptor was obtained from a man aged 18 to 29 in good health. Some clones in this sample may be carry-over from other donors' samples. DNA for the CDR3: TGTGCCAGCAGACCTGACAGGGGGTGGTCCACTGAAGCTTTCTTT. This encodes CASRPDRGWSTEAFF.